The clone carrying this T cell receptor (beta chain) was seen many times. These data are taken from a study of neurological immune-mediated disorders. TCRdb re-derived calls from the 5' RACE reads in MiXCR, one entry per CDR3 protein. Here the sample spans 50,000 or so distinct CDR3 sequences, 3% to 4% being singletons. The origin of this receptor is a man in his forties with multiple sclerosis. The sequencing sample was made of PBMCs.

CDR3 sequence: CASSTLRGYTF. CDR3 nucleotide sequence: TGTGCCAGCAGCACATTAAGAGGCTACACCTTC. This rearrangement joins TRBV7-9 to TRBJ1-2, with unresolved D. CDR3 size: 11 residues. With 5 bases removed from V and 8 bases from J, the gap between germline ends came to 9 bases. CDR1 SEHNR and CDR2 FQNEAQ come from the germline V gene (reference sequence).